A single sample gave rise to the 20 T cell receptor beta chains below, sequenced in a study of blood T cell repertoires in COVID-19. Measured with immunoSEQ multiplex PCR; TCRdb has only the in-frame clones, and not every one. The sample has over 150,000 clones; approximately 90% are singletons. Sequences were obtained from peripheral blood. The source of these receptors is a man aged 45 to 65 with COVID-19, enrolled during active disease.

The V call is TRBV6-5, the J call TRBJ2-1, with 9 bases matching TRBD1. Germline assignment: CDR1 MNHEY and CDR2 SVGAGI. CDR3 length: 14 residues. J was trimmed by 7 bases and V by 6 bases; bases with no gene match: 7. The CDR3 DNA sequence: TGTGCCAGCAGACGGGACAGGGTTTTGAATGAGCAGTTCTTC. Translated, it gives CASRRDRVLNEQFF.

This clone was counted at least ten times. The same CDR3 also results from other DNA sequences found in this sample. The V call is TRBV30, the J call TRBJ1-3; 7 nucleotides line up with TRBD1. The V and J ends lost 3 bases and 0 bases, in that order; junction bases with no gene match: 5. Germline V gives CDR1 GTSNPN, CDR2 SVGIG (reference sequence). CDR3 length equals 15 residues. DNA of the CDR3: TGTGCCTGGAGCCGGGACAGCGGCTCTGGAAACACCATATATTTT. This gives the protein CAWSRDSGSGNTIYF.

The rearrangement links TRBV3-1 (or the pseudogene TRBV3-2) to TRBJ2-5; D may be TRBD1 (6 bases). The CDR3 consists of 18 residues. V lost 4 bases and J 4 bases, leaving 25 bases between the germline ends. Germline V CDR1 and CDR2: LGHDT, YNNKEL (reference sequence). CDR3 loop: CASSPRGSQGWARETQYF. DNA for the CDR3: TGTGCCAGCAGCCCCCGAGGTTCCCAGGGGTGGGCAAGAGAGACCCAGTACTTC.

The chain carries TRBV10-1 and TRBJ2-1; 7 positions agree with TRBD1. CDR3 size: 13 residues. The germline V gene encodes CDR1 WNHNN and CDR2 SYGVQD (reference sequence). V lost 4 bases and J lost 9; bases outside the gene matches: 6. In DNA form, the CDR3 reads TGCGCCAGCAGTGTGATTCCAGGGGGTGAGCAGTTCTTC. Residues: CASSVIPGGEQFF.

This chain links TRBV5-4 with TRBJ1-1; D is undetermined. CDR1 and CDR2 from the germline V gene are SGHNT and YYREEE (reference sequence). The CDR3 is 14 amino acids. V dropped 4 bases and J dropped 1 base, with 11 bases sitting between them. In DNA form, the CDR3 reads TGTGCCAGCAGCCCTGGGAGGGCGAACACTGAAGCTTTCTTT. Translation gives CASSPGRANTEAFF.

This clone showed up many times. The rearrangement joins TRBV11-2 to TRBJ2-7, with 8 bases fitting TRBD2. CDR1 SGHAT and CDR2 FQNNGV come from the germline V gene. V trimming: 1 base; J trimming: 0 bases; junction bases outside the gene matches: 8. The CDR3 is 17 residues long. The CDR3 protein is CASSLGTGGGSSYEQYF. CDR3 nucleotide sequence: TGTGCCAGCAGCTTAGGGACTGGCGGGGGGTCCTCCTACGAGCAGTACTTC.

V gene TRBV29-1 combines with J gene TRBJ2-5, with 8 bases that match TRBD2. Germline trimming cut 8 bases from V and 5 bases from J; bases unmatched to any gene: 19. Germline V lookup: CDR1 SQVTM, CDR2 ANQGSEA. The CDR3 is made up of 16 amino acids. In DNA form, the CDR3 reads TGCAGCCCTACAAAGGGAGGCGGGAGGAGGTGTGAGACCCAGTACTTC. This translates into CSPTKGGGRRCETQYF.

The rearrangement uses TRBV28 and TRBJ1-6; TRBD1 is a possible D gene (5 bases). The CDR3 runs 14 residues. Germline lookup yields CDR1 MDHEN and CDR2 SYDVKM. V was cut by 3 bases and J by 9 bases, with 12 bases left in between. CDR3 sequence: CASSLADRFSPLHF. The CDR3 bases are TGTGCCAGCAGTTTGGCCGACAGATTTTCACCCCTCCACTTT.

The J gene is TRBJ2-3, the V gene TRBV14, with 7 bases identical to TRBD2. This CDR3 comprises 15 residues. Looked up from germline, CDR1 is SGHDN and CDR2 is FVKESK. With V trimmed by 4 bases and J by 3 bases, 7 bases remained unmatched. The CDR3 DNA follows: TGTGCCAGCAGCCGGGGGGAGGGGAGGACAGATACGCAGTATTTT. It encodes CASSRGEGRTDTQYF.

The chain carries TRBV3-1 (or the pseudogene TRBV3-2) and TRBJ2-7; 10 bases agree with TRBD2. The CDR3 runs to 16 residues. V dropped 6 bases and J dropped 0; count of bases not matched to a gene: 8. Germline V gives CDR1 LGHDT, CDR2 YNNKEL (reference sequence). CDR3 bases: TGTGCCAGCAGTAGCGGACTAGCGGAGATCTCCTACGAGCAGTACTTC. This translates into CASSSGLAEISYEQYF.

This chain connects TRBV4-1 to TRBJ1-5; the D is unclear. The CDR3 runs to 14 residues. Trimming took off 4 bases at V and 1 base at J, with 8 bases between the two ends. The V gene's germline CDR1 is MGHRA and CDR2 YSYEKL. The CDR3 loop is CASSPGSSNQPQHF. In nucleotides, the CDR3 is TGCGCCAGCAGCCCCGGTTCGAGCAATCAGCCCCAGCATTTT.

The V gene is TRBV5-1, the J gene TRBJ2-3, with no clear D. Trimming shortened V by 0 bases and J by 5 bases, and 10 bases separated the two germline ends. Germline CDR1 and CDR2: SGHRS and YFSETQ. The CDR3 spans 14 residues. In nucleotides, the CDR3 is TGCGCCAGCAGCTTGGCCTCGGTGAAAGATACGCAGTATTTT. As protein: CASSLASVKDTQYF.

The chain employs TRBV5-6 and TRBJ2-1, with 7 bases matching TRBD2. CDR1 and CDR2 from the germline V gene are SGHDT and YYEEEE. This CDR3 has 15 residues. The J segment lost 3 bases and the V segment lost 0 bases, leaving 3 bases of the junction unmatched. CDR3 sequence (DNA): TGTGCCAGCAGCTTGGTCCTAGCGGACTACAATGAGCAGTTCTTC. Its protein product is CASSLVLADYNEQFF.

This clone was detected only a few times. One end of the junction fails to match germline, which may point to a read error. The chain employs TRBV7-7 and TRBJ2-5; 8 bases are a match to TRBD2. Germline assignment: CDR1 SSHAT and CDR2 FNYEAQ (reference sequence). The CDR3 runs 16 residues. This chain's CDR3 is CASSLGILAEQETQYF. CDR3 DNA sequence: TGTGCTAGCAGCTTAGGCATACTAGCGGAGCAAGAGACCCAGTACTTC.

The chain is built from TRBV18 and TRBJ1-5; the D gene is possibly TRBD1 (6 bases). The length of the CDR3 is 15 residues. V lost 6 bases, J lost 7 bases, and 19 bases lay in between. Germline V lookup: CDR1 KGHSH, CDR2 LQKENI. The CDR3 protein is CASSPGQGIQQPQHF. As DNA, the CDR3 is TGTGCCAGCTCTCCGGGACAAGGAATTCAGCAGCCCCAGCATTTT.

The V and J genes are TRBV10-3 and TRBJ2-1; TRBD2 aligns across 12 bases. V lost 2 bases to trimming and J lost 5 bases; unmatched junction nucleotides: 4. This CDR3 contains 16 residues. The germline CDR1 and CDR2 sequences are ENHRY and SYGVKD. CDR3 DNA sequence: TGTGCCATCAGTGAGACTAGCGGGAGGCTGCACAATGAGCAGTTCTTC. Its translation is CAISETSGRLHNEQFF.

The CDR3 sequence is CASSLDPGQGYGYTF. CDR3 nucleotides: TGCGCCAGCAGCTTGGACCCCGGGCAGGGCTATGGCTACACCTTC. J is TRBJ1-2 and V is TRBV5-1, with D maybe TRBD1 (5 bases). This CDR3 region has 15 residues. The germline V gene has CDR1 SGHRS and CDR2 YFSETQ. V dropped 0 bases and J dropped 4 bases, with 13 bases sitting between them.

Written as DNA, the CDR3 is TGTGCCAGCAGCGCCGAGACAGATACGCAGTATTTT. Its translation: CASSAETDTQYF. The chain combines TRBV9 with TRBJ2-3, with D uncertain. CDR1 is SGDLS, CDR2 YYNGEE, per germline. Trimming left V 3 bases short and J 3 bases short, with 5 bases between. The length of the CDR3 is 12 residues.

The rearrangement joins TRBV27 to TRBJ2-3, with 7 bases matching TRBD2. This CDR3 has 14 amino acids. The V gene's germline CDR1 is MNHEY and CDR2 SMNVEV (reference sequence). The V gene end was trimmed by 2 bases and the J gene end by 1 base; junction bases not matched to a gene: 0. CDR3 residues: CASSLAGGTDTQYF. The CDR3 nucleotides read TGTGCCAGCAGTTTAGCGGGGGGCACAGATACGCAGTATTTT.

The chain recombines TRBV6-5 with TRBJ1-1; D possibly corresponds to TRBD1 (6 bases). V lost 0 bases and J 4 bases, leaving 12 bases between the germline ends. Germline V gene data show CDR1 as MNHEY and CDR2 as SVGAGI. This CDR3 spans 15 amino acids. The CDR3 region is CASSYSVRGGTEAFF. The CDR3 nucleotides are TGTGCCAGCAGTTACTCGGTAAGAGGGGGCACTGAAGCTTTCTTT.